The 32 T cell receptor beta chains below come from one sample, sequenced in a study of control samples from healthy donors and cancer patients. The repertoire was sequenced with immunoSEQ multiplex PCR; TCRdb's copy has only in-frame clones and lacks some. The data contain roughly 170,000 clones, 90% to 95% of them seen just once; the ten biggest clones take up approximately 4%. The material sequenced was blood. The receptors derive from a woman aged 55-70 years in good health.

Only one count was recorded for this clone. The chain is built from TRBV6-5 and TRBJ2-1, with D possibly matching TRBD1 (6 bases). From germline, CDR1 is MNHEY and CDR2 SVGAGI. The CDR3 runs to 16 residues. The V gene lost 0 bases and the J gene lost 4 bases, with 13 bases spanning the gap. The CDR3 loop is CASSYSLPGVYNEQFF. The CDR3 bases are TGTGCCAGCAGTTACTCTCTGCCAGGGGTATACAATGAGCAGTTCTTC.

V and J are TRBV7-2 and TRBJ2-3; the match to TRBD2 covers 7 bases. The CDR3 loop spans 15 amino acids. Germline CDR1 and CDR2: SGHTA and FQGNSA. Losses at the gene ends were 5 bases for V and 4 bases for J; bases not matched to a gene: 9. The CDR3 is CASSTSGVLADTQYF. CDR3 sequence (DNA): TGTGCCAGCAGCACAAGCGGGGTTCTAGCAGATACGCAGTATTTT.

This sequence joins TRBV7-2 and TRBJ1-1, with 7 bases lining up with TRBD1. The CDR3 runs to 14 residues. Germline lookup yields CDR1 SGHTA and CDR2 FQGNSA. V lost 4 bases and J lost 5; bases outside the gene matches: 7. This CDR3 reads CASSWSRGQTEAFF. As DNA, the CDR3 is TGTGCCAGCAGCTGGTCTAGGGGGCAAACTGAAGCTTTCTTT.

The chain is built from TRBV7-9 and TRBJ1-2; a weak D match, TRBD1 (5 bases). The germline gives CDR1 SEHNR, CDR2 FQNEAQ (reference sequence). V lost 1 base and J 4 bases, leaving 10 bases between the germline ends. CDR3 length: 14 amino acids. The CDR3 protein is CASSLGGQLYGYTF. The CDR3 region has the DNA TGTGCCAGCAGCTTAGGGGGCCAGCTCTATGGCTACACCTTC.

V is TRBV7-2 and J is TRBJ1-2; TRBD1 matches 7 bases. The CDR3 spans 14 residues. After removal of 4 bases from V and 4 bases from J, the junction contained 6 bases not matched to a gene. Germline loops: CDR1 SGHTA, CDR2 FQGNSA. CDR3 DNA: TGTGCCAGCAGCTCCTCAGGGGACAGCTATGGCTACACCTTC. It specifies CASSSSGDSYGYTF.

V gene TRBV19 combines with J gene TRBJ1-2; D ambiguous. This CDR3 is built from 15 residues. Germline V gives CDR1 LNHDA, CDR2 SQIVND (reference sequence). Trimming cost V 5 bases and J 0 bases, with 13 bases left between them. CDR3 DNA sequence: TGTGCCAGTAGTTTCCAGGATAGTTCTAACTATGGCTACACCTTC. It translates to CASSFQDSSNYGYTF. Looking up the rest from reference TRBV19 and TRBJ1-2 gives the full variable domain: DGGITQSPKYLFRKEGQNVTLSCEQNLNHDAMYWYRQDPGQGLRLIYYSQIVNDFQKGDIAEGYSVSREKKESFPLTVTSAQKNPTAFYLCASSFQDSSNYGYTFGSGTRLTVV.

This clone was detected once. CDR3 DNA sequence: TGCGCAGCCCAGGGATTCTCTGAAGCTTTCTTT. Translated, it gives CAAQGFSEAFF. This chain joins TRBV20-1 and TRBJ1-1, with D perhaps matching TRBD1 (5 bases). The CDR3 runs to 11 residues. Germline loops: CDR1 DFQATT, CDR2 SNEGSKA (reference sequence).

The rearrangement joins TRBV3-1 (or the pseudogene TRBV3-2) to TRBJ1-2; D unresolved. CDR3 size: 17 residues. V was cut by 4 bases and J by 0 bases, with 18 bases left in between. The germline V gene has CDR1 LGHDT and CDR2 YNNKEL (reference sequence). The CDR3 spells CASSPVDGAATNYGYTF. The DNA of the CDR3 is TGTGCCAGCAGCCCGGTGGACGGCGCAGCCACTAACTATGGCTACACCTTC.

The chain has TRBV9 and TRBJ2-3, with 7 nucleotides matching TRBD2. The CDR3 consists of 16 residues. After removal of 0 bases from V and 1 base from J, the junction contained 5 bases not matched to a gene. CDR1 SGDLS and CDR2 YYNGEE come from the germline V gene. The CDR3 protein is CASSVDPGGGTDTQYF. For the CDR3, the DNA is TGTGCCAGCAGCGTAGATCCGGGGGGAGGCACAGATACGCAGTATTTT.

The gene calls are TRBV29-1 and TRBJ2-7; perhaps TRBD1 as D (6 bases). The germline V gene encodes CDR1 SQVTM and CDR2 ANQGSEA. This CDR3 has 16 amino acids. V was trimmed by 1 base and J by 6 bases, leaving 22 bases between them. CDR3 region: CSVEAGPGQPSGEQYF. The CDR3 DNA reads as TGCAGCGTTGAAGCCGGCCCCGGACAGCCGTCAGGCGAGCAGTACTTC.

The CDR3 DNA reads TGTGCCAGCGGAGCGACGGGACCCTACGAGCAGTACTTC. It translates to CASGATGPYEQYF. The chain has TRBV27 and TRBJ2-7; D may be TRBD1 or TRBD2 (5 bases each). V dropped 8 bases and J dropped 2 bases, with 13 bases sitting between them. This CDR3 contains 13 residues. The germline CDR1 and CDR2 sequences are MNHEY and SMNVEV (reference sequence).

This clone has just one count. DNA for the CDR3: TGTGCCAGTAGATCCCCACAGTATCAGCCCCAGCATTTT. This sequence encodes CASRSPQYQPQHF. The chain joins TRBV19 to TRBJ1-5; D unclear. Germline V gives CDR1 LNHDA, CDR2 SQIVND (reference sequence). With 6 bases removed from V and 5 bases from J, the gap between germline ends came to 11 bases. The CDR3 totals 13 residues.

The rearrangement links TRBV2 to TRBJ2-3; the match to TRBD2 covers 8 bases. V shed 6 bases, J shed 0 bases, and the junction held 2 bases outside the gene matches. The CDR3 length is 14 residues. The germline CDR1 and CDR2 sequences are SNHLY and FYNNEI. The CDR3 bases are TGTGCCAGCAGAGCTAGCGGGAGCACAGATACGCAGTATTTT. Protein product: CASRASGSTDTQYF. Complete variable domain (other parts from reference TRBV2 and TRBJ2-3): EPEVTQTPSHQVTQMGQEVILRCVPISNHLYFYWYRQILGQKVEFLVSFYNNEISEKSEIFDDQFSVERPDGSNFTLKIRSTKLEDSAMYFCASRASGSTDTQYFGPGTRLTVL.

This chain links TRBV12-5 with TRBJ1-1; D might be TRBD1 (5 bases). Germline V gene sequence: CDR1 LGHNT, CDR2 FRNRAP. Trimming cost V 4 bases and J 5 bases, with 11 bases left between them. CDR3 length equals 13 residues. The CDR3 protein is CASGSSEGTEAFF. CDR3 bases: TGTGCTAGTGGTTCTTCGGAGGGGACTGAAGCTTTCTTT.

The CDR3 is CASSDRGAFKYGYTF. The CDR3 region has the DNA TGTGCCAGCAGTGACAGGGGGGCCTTTAAGTATGGCTACACCTTC. The chain employs TRBV2 and TRBJ1-2; 7 bases map to TRBD1. V shed 3 bases, J shed 5 bases, and the junction held 9 bases outside the gene matches. CDR3 length equals 15 residues. CDR1 is SNHLY and CDR2 is FYNNEI in the germline V gene.

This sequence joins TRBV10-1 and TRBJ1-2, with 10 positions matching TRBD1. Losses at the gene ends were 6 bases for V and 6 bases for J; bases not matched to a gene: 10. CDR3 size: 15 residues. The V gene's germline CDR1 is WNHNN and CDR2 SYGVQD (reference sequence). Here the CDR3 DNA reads TGCGCCAGCAGGGATTACGACAGGGGGCTTGATGGCTACACCTTC. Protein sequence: CASRDYDRGLDGYTF.

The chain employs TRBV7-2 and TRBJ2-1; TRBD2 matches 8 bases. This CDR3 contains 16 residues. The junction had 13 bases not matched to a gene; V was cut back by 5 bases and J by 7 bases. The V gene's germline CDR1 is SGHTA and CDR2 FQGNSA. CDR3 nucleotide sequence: TGTGCCAGCAGCCCCTTTTCGGGGGGGGCAGCAAATGAGCAGTTCTTC. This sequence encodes CASSPFSGGAANEQFF.

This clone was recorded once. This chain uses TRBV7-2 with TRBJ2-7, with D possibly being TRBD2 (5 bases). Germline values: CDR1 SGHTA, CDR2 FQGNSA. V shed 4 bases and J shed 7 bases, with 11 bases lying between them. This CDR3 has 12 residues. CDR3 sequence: CASSSRTSEQYF. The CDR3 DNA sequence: TGTGCCAGCAGCTCTAGGACTTCTGAGCAGTACTTC. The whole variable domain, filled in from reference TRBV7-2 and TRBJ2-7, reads GAGVSQSPSNKVTEKGKDVELRCDPISGHTALYWYRQSLGQGLEFLIYFQGNSAPDKSGLPSDRFSAERTGGSVSTLTIQRTQQEDSAVYLCASSSRTSEQYFGPGTRLTVT.

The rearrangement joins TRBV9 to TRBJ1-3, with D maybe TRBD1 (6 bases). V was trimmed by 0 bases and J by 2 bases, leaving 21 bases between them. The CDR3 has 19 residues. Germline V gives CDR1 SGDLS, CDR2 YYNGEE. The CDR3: CASSVAVGRGAGAGNTIYF. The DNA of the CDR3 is TGTGCCAGCAGCGTAGCTGTGGGTCGGGGGGCAGGAGCTGGAAACACCATATATTTT.

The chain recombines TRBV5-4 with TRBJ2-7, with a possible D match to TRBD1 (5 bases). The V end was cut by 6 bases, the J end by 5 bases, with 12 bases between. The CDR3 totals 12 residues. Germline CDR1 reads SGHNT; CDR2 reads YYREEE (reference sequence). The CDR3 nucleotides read TGTGCCAGCACCGACCAGGGTAACGAGCAGTACTTC. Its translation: CASTDQGNEQYF.

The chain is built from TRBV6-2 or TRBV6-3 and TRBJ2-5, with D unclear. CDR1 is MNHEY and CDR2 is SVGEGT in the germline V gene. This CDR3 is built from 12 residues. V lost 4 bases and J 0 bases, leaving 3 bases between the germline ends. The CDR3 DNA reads TGTGCCAGCAGTTGGTACCAAGAGACCCAGTACTTC. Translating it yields CASSWYQETQYF.

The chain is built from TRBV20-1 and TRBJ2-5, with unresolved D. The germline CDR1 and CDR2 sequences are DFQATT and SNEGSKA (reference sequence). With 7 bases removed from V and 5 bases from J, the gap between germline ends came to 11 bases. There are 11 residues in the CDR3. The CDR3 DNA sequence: TGCAGTGTTTCACGGCGGGAGACCCAGTACTTC. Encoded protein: CSVSRRETQYF.

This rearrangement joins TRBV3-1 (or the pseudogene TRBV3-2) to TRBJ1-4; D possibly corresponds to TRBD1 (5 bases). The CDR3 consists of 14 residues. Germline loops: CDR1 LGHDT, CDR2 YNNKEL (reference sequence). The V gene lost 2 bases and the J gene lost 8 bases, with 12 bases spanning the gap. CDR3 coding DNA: TGTGCCAGCAGCCAACGGCAGGGCGACGAAAAACTGTTTTTT. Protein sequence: CASSQRQGDEKLFF.

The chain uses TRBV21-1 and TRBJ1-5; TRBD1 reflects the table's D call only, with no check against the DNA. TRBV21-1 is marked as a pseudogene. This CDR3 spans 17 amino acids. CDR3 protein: CASNGKDAGVSNQPQHF. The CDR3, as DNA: TGTGCCAGCAACGGCAAAGACGCAGGGGTCAGCAATCAGCCCCAGCATTTT.

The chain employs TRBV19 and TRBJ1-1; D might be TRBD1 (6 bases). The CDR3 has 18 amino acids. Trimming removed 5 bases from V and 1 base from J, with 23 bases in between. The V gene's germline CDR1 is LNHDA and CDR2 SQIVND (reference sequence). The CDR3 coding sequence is TGTGCCAGTAGTGGGAGGCCGCAGGGGACTAGGGGGAACACTGAAGCTTTCTTT. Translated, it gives CASSGRPQGTRGNTEAFF.

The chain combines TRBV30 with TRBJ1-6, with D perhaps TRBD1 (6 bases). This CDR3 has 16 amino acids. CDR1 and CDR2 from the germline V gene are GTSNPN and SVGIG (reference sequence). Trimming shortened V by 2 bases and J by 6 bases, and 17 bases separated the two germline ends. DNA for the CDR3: TGTGCCTGGAGTATAAGTAGGGGGTCGATTAATTCACCCCTCCACTTT. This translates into CAWSISRGSINSPLHF.

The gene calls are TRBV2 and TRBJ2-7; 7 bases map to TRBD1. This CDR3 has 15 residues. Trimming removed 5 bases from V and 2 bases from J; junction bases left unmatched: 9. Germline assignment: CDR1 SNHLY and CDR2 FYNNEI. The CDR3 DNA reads TGTGCCAGCAGTCCTGGGACAGCGACCCCCTACGAGCAGTACTTC. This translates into CASSPGTATPYEQYF.

The CDR3 region is CASSLVAGASYEQYF. CDR3 nucleotides: TGTGCCAGCAGCTTGGTAGCGGGAGCCTCCTACGAGCAGTACTTC. The chain is built from TRBV5-4 and TRBJ2-7; 9 nucleotides align to TRBD2. The CDR3 length is 15 residues. Germline-derived CDR1 and CDR2 are SGHNT and YYREEE (reference sequence). The junction had 1 base not matched to a gene; V was cut back by 0 bases and J by 0 bases.

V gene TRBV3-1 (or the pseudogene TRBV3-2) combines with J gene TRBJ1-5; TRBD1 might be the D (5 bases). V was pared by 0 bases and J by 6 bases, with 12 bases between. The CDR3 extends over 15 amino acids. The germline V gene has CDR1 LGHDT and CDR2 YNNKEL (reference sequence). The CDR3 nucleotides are TGTGCCAGCAGCCAAGATAGAGGGACGGTTCAGCCCCAGCATTTT. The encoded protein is CASSQDRGTVQPQHF.

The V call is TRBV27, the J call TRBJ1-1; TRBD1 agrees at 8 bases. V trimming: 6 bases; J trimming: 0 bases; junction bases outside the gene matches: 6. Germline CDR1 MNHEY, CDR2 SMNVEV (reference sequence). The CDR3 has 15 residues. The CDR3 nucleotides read TGTGCCAGCAGCGTACAGGGGGTTATGAACACTGAAGCTTTCTTT. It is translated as CASSVQGVMNTEAFF.

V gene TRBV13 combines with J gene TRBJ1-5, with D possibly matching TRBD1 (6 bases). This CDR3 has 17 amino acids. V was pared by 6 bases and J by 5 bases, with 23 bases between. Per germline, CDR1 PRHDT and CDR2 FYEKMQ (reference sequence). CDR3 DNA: TGTGCCAGCAGAGTCGTCGACAGGCCGCTTTCGTATCAGCCCCAGCATTTT. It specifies CASRVVDRPLSYQPQHF. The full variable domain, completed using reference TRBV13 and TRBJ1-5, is AAGVIQSPRHLIKEKRETATLKCYPIPRHDTVYWYQQGPGQDPQFLISFYEKMQSDKGSIPDRFSAQQFSDYHSELNMSSLELGDSALYFCASRVVDRPLSYQPQHFGDGTRLSIL.

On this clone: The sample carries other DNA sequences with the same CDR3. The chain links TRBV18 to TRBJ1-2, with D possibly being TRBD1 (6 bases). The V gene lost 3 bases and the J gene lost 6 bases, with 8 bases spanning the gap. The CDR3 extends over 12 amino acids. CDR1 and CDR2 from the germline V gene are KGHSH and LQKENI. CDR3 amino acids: CASSPAGDGYTF. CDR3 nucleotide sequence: TGTGCCAGCTCACCCGCAGGGGATGGCTACACCTTC.